This T cell receptor (beta chain) was captured in a study of T cells and copy number aberrations in small-cell lung cancer. Notes on the study in general: All specimens were formalin-fixed paraffin-embedded tissue, which is known to introduce sequencing artifacts. Versus adjacent lung, tumor T-cell richness and clonality were lower; density nonsignificantly.

Generated by immunoSEQ multiplex PCR, the TCRdb table keeps only in-frame clones and is missing some. In the table there are approximately 1,300 clones, about 80% of which are singletons. Points on this clone: No antigen is known for it. One end of the junction is discordant with germline, which a read error may explain.

Germline CDR1 is SQVTM and CDR2 is ANQGSEA. This CDR3 has 12 residues. The sequence was obtained from a woman in her forties or fifties with small cell lung cancer. Sequences were obtained from tumor tissue. This chain joins TRBV29-1 and TRBJ1-1; 9 bases are shared with TRBD1. As DNA, the CDR3 is TGCAGCGGGCTTCCGGGGACAGGGCTAAACATCTTT. Translated, it gives CSGLPGTGLNIF.